Listed below are T cell receptor beta chains from one sample, sequenced in a study of T cell repertoires in cytomegalovirus infection. These receptors are not linked to any known antigen. Via MiXCR, TCRdb re-called the reads, giving one row per CDR3 protein. The table shows roughly 920,000 distinct CDR3 sequences, with roughly 31% occurring only once. Here the sequenced sample was cultured CD8+ T cells from PBMCs, taken from culture after CMV antigen stimulation. These receptor sequences come from a human donor in good health (CMV status not recorded). Some clones in this sample may be carry-over from other donors' samples. Each CDR3 is given without its conserved first and last residue. Each record gives: clone size, D gene, V gene, CDR3 protein. A D gene is named only where the DNA matches it firmly. For some rows the clone size is stated as once, few or many, or as a class when expanded; others skip it.

clone_size: NA
d_call: TRBD1
v_call: TRBV7-9
cdr3_aa: ASSSGTGANYGYT

clone_size: NA
d_call: TRBD1
v_call: TRBV5-1
cdr3_aa: ASSFTDRVVETQY

clone_size: NA
d_call: NA
v_call: TRBV19
cdr3_aa: ASSLLRQDPEAF

clone_size: few
d_call: NA
v_call: TRBV5-1
cdr3_aa: ASSLTPDGNQPQH

clone_size: NA
d_call: TRBD2
v_call: TRBV25-1
cdr3_aa: ASSGLAGEPEANTGELF

clone_size: few
d_call: TRBD1
v_call: TRBV11-3
cdr3_aa: ASSRRDSYEQY

clone_size: many
d_call: NA
v_call: TRBV2
cdr3_aa: ASRAVGTEYGYT

clone_size: few
d_call: NA
v_call: TRBV7-6
cdr3_aa: ASSLGEDSAYGYT

clone_size: NA
d_call: TRBD1
v_call: TRBV2
cdr3_aa: ASSWTGRYNEQF

clone_size: NA
d_call: TRBD2
v_call: TRBV4-3
cdr3_aa: ASSQERGVRLAYNEQF

clone_size: NA
d_call: NA
v_call: TRBV19
cdr3_aa: ASSTSSSTNEKLF

clone_size: few
d_call: NA
v_call: TRBV12-5
cdr3_aa: ASGPDGEAF

clone_size: many
d_call: TRBD1
v_call: TRBV12-3/TRBV12-4
cdr3_aa: ASSFDTGALTGGMNTEAF

clone_size: once
d_call: NA
v_call: TRBV19
cdr3_aa: ASSIDLAGELF

clone_size: many
d_call: NA
v_call: TRBV7-9
cdr3_aa: ASSSFHGATSSYEQY

clone_size: NA
d_call: NA
v_call: TRBV7-6
cdr3_aa: ASSPPNVNEQF

clone_size: NA
d_call: NA
v_call: TRBV27
cdr3_aa: ASSFGAKNIQY

clone_size: few
d_call: TRBD2
v_call: TRBV10-3
cdr3_aa: ATKERLAGHDLLTDTQY

clone_size: NA
d_call: TRBD2
v_call: TRBV6-1
cdr3_aa: VSSGPGLAGASSYNEQF

clone_size: many
d_call: NA
v_call: TRBV7-8
cdr3_aa: ASSARGLLAYEQY

clone_size: NA
d_call: NA
v_call: TRBV5-1
cdr3_aa: ASSAAGYTEAF

clone_size: NA
d_call: TRBD1
v_call: TRBV15
cdr3_aa: ATSGLDRGNQPQH

clone_size: NA
d_call: NA
v_call: TRBV6-6
cdr3_aa: ARSVLGGAKDTQY

clone_size: NA
d_call: NA
v_call: TRBV7-3
cdr3_aa: ASSLETQETQY

clone_size: few
d_call: NA
v_call: TRBV5-1
cdr3_aa: ASSLVGPTNTEAF

clone_size: NA
d_call: NA
v_call: TRBV27
cdr3_aa: ASSPEGPLAGDTQY

clone_size: few
d_call: NA
v_call: TRBV2
cdr3_aa: ASSEVGTAKGTYGYT

clone_size: few
d_call: TRBD1
v_call: TRBV7-9
cdr3_aa: ASSLESLGWTGGYNEQF

clone_size: NA
d_call: NA
v_call: TRBV7-9
cdr3_aa: ASSGAIVTLQF

clone_size: once
d_call: NA
v_call: TRBV19
cdr3_aa: ASSIYRQRDQPQH

clone_size: few
d_call: TRBD2
v_call: TRBV7-6
cdr3_aa: ASSSLTSGGEDTQY

clone_size: NA
d_call: TRBD1
v_call: TRBV12-3/TRBV12-4
cdr3_aa: ASSAPDRGTEAF

clone_size: NA
d_call: NA
v_call: TRBV4-1
cdr3_aa: ASSQDQLGGDRY

clone_size: NA
d_call: NA
v_call: TRBV9
cdr3_aa: ASSTFLTDTQY

clone_size: few
d_call: NA
v_call: TRBV15
cdr3_aa: ATSRDLGSNEQF

clone_size: NA
d_call: TRBD2
v_call: TRBV11-3
cdr3_aa: ASSSQIAGDEYNEQF

clone_size: NA
d_call: TRBD1
v_call: TRBV6-4
cdr3_aa: ASSDTVGGPVGEGYT

clone_size: few
d_call: NA
v_call: TRBV7-6
cdr3_aa: ASSLTQGLASNQPQH

clone_size: NA
d_call: NA
v_call: TRBV6-1
cdr3_aa: ASSDVGERRNYNEQF

clone_size: few
d_call: NA
v_call: TRBV5-4
cdr3_aa: ASSFGPSSGNTIY

clone_size: NA
d_call: TRBD2
v_call: TRBV27
cdr3_aa: ASSPGYPGGLF

clone_size: NA
d_call: NA
v_call: TRBV7-6
cdr3_aa: ASSPAIGDTQY

clone_size: many
d_call: TRBD1
v_call: TRBV7-6
cdr3_aa: ASSFVGDREGHGYT

clone_size: few
d_call: NA
v_call: TRBV19
cdr3_aa: AIRGAAYGYT

clone_size: many
d_call: NA
v_call: TRBV7-2
cdr3_aa: ASSPPRYHYGYT

clone_size: NA
d_call: TRBD2
v_call: TRBV6-2/TRBV6-3
cdr3_aa: ASSSGLERTYNEQF

clone_size: NA
d_call: NA
v_call: TRBV2
cdr3_aa: ASISKNTEAF

clone_size: many
d_call: TRBD1
v_call: TRBV12-3/TRBV12-4
cdr3_aa: ASSSIQGLPNREQF

clone_size: NA
d_call: NA
v_call: TRBV7-8
cdr3_aa: ASSFFSADYEQY

clone_size: NA
d_call: NA
v_call: TRBV7-9
cdr3_aa: ASMEALRPGGDEQF

clone_size: few
d_call: NA
v_call: TRBV12-3/TRBV12-4
cdr3_aa: ASSFGATSNQPQH

clone_size: few
d_call: TRBD2
v_call: TRBV5-6
cdr3_aa: ASSLIKRGYNEQF